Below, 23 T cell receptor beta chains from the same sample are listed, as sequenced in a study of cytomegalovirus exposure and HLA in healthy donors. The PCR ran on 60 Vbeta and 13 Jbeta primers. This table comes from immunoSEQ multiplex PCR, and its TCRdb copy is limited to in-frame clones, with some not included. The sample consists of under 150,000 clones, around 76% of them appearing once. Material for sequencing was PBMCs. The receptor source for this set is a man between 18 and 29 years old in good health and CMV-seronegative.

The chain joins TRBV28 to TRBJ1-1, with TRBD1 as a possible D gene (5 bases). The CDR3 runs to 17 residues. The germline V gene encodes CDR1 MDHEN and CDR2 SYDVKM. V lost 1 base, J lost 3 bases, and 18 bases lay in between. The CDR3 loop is CASSLLAGFSWDTEAFF. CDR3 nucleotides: TGTGCCAGCAGTTTATTAGCAGGGTTTTCATGGGACACTGAAGCTTTCTTT.

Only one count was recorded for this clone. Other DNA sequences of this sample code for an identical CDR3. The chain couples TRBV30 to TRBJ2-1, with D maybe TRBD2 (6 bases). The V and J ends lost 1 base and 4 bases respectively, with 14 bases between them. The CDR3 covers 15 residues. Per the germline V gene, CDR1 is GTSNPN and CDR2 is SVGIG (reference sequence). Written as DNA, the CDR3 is TGTGCCTGGAGTGAGGGACTGGCGCCGTACAATGAGCAGTTCTTC. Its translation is CAWSEGLAPYNEQFF.

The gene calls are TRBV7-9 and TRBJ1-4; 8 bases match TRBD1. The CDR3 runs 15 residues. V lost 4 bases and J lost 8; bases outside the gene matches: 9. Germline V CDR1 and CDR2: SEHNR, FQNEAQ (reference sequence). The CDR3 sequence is CASSSMTGANEKLFF. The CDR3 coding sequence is TGTGCCAGCAGCTCCATGACAGGGGCAAACGAAAAACTGTTTTTT. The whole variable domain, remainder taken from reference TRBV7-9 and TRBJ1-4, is DTGVSQNPRHKITKRGQNVTFRCDPISEHNRLYWYRQTLGQGPEFLTYFQNEAQLEKSRLLSDRFSAERPKGSFSTLEIQRTEQGDSAMYLCASSSMTGANEKLFFGSGTQLSVL.

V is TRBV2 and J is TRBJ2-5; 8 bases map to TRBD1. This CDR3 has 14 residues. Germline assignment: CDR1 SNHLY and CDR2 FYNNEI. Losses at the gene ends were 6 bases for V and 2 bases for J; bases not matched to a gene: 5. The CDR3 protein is CASSGTGVQETQYF. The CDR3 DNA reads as TGTGCCAGCAGCGGGACAGGCGTTCAAGAGACCCAGTACTTC. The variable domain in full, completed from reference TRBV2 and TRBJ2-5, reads EPEVTQTPSHQVTQMGQEVILRCVPISNHLYFYWYRQILGQKVEFLVSFYNNEISEKSEIFDDQFSVERPDGSNFTLKIRSTKLEDSAMYFCASSGTGVQETQYFGPGTRLLVL.

CDR3 sequence: CASSLPRGQSYGYTF. The CDR3 DNA follows: TGTGCCAGCAGCCTCCCACGTGGGCAGAGCTATGGCTACACCTTC. The rearrangement joins TRBV21-1 to TRBJ1-2; the table's D call, TRBD1, has no DNA check behind it. TRBV21-1 is annotated as a pseudogene. CDR3 size: 15 residues.

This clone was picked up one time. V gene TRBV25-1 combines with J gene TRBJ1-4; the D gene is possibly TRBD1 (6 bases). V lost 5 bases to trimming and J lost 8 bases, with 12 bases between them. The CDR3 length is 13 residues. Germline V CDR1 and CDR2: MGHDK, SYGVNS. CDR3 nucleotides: TGTGCCAGCAGTCTCGTACAGGGAGAAAAACTGTTTTTT. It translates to CASSLVQGEKLFF.

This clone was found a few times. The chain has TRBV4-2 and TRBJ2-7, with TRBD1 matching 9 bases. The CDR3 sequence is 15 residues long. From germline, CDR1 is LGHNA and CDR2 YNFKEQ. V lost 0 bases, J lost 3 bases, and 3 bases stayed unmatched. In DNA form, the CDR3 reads TGTGCCAGCAGCCAAGATAGGGGACAGGGCTACGAGCAGTACTTC. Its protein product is CASSQDRGQGYEQYF.

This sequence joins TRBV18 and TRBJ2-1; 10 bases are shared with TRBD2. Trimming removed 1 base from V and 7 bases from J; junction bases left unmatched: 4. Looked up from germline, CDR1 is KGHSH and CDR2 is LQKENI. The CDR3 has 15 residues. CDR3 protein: CASSPQRTSGNEQFF. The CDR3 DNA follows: TGTGCCAGCTCACCACAACGGACTAGCGGAAATGAGCAGTTCTTC.

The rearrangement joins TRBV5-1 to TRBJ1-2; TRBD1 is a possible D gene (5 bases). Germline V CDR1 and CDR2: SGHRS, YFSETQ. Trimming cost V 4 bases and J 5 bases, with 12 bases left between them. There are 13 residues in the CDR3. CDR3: CASSPDSDYGYTF. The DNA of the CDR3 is TGCGCCAGCAGCCCAGACAGTGATTATGGCTACACCTTC.

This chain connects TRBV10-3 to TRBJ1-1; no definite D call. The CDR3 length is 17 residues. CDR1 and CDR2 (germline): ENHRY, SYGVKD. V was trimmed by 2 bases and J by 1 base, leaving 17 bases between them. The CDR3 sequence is CAISEHAEGLTNTEAFF. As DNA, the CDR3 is TGTGCCATCAGTGAGCACGCAGAAGGACTGACGAACACTGAAGCTTTCTTT.

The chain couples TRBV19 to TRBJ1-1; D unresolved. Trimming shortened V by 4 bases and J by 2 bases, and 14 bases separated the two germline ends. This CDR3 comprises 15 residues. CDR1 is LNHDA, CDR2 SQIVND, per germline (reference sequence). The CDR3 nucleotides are TGTGCCAGTAGTAACGCCCCTAGATCCAACACTGAAGCTTTCTTT. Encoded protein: CASSNAPRSNTEAFF.

The CDR3 sequence: CASSSYQGNEGYTF. In DNA form, the CDR3 reads TGTGCCAGCAGTTCCTACCAGGGAAACGAGGGCTACACCTTC. The genes are TRBV6-1 and TRBJ1-2; D is perhaps TRBD1 (5 bases). The V and J ends lost 5 bases and 8 bases respectively, with 18 bases between them. Germline V gene sequence: CDR1 MNHNS, CDR2 SASEGT. The CDR3 totals 14 residues.

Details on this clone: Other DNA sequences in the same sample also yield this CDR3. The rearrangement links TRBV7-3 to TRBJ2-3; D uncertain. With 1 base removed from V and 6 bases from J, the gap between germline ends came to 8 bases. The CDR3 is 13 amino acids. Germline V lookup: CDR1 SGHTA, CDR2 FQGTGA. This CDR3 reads CASSLMATDTQYF. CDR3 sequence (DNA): TGTGCCAGCAGCTTAATGGCCACCGATACGCAGTATTTT.

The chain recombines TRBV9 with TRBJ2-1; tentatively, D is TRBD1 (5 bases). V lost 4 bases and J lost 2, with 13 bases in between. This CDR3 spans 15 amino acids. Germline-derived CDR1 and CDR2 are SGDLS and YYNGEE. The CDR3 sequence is CASSPLVGAYNEQFF. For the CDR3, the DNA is TGTGCCAGCAGCCCCCTAGTAGGGGCCTACAATGAGCAGTTCTTC.

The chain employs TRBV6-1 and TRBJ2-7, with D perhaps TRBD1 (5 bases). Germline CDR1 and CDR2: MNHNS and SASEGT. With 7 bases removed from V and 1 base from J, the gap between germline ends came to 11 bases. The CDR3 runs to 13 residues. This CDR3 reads CASIIDRSYEQYF. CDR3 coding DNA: TGTGCCAGCATTATAGACAGATCCTACGAGCAGTACTTC.

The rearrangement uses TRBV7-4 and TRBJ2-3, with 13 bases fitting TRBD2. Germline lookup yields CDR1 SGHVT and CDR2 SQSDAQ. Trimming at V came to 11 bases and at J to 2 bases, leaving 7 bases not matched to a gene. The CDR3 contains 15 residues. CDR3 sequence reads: CARRGLAGDTDTQYF. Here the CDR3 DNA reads TGTGCCCGCCGAGGACTAGCGGGAGACACAGATACGCAGTATTTT. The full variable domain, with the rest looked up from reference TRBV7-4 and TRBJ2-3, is GAGVSQSPRYKVAKRGRDVALRCDSISGHVTLYWYRQTLGQGSEVLTYSQSDAQRDKSGRPSGRFSAERPERSVSTLKIQRTEQGDSAVYLCARRGLAGDTDTQYFGPGTRLTVL.

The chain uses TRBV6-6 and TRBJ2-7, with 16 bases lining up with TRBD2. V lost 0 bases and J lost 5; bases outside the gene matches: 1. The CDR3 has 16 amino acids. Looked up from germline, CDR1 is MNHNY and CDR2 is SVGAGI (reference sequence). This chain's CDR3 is CASSYSGTSGRDEQYF. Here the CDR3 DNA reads TGTGCCAGCAGTTACTCCGGGACTAGCGGGAGGGACGAGCAGTACTTC.

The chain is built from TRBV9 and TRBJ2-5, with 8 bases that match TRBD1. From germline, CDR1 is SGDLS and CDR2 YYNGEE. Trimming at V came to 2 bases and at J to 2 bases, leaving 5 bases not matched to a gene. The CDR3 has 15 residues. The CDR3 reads CASSVGTGLQETQYF. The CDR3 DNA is TGTGCCAGCAGCGTTGGGACAGGCCTACAAGAGACCCAGTACTTC.

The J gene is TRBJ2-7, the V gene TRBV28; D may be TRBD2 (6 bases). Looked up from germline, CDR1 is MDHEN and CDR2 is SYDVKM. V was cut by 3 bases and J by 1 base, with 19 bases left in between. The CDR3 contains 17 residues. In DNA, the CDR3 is TGTGCCAGCAGTTTTATCGGTCGGGGGACCTCTTCCTACGAGCAGTACTTC. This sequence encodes CASSFIGRGTSSYEQYF.

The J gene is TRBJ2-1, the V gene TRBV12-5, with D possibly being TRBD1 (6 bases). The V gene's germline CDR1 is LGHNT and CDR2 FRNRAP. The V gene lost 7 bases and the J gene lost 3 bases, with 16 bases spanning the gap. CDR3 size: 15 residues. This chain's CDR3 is CASASADRIYNEQFF. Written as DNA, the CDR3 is TGTGCTAGTGCCTCCGCCGACAGGATCTACAATGAGCAGTTCTTC.

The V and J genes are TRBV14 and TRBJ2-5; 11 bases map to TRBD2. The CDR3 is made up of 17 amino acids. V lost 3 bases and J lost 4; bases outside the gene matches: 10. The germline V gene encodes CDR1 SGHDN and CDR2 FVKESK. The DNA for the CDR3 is TGTGCCAGCAGCCAGGATTTGGGACTAGCGGTTGGAGAGACCCAGTACTTC. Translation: CASSQDLGLAVGETQYF. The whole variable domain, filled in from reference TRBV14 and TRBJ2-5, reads EAGVTQFPSHSVIEKGQTVTLRCDPISGHDNLYWYRRVMGKEIKFLLHFVKESKQDESGMPNNRFLAERTGGTYSTLKVQPAELEDSGVYFCASSQDLGLAVGETQYFGPGTRLLVL.

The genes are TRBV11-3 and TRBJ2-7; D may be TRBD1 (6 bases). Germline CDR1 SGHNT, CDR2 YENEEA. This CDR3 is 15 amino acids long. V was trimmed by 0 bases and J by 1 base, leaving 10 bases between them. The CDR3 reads CASSLETGLSYEQYF. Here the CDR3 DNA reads TGTGCCAGCAGCTTAGAAACAGGGCTTTCCTACGAGCAGTACTTC.

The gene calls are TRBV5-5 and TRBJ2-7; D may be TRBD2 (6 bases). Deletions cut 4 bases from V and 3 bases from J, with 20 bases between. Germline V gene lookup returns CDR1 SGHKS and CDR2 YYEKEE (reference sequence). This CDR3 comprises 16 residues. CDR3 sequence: CASSRRTGTSDYEQYF. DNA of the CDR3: TGTGCCAGCAGCAGACGGACCGGGACTTCAGACTACGAGCAGTACTTC.